The 18 T cell receptor beta chains below were found in one sample sequenced in a study of T cell repertoires in cytomegalovirus infection. Their recognized antigens are unknown. Each CDR3 protein is one row after TCRdb ran MiXCR on the reads. This table has a few hundred thousand distinct CDR3 sequences, roughly 43% appearing once. The sequences come from cultured PBMCs, collected from culture after CMV antigen stimulation. All receptors derive from a human donor in good health (CMV status not recorded). Some clones in this sample may be carry-over from other donors' samples.

The chain is built from TRBV6-8 and TRBJ2-5; D not certain. V shed 0 bases and J shed 5 bases, with 10 bases lying between them. Germline V gives CDR1 MNHGY, CDR2 SAAAGT. The CDR3 runs to 14 residues. DNA for the CDR3: TGTGCCAGCAGTTACTCCGATCGCTGGGAGACCCAGTACTTC. Protein: CASSYSDRWETQYF.

This clonotype was found a few times. The chain uses TRBV12-3 or TRBV12-4 and TRBJ1-2; tentatively, D is TRBD1 (5 bases). Between the trimmed V and J ends, which lost 1 base and 4 bases, there was a span of 7 bases. The CDR3 is 13 residues long. The CDR3 bases are TGTGCCAGCAGTTTAGAGGGGACCTATGGCTACACCTTC. Its protein is CASSLEGTYGYTF.

A few counts support this clonotype. The chain has TRBV5-6 and TRBJ2-3, with 7 nucleotides matching TRBD2. Germline lookup yields CDR1 SGHDT and CDR2 YYEEEE. V shed 5 bases, J shed 2 bases, and the junction held 8 bases outside the gene matches. The CDR3 extends over 15 amino acids. The CDR3 DNA is TGTGCCAGCAGTCTAGGGACTAAACTCACAGATACGCAGTATTTT. Translation: CASSLGTKLTDTQYF. The full variable domain, in which reference TRBV5-6 and TRBJ2-3 provide the parts outside the CDR3, is DAGVTQSPTHLIKTRGQQVTLRCSPKSGHDTVSWYQQALGQGPQFIFQYYEEEERQRGNFPDRFSGHQFPNYSSELNVNALLLGDSALYLCASSLGTKLTDTQYFGPGTRLTVL.

This rearrangement joins TRBV7-2 to TRBJ2-5; possible D gene TRBD2, 6 bases. Germline V CDR1 and CDR2: SGHTA, FQGNSA. The CDR3 consists of 13 residues. Trimming stripped 3 bases from V and 4 bases from J, with 9 bases between. The CDR3 reads CASSLTRRETQYF. Written as DNA, the CDR3 is TGTGCCAGCAGCTTGACTAGGCGAGAGACCCAGTACTTC.

This clonotype was seen a handful of times. This chain connects TRBV28 to TRBJ1-5, with D maybe TRBD1 (5 bases). The CDR3 sequence is 14 residues long. Looked up from germline, CDR1 is MDHEN and CDR2 is SYDVKM. V was clipped by 3 bases and J by 3 bases, with 9 bases between them. Written as DNA, the CDR3 is TGTGCCAGCAGTTTGACAGCTTTCAATCAGCCCCAGCATTTT. It specifies CASSLTAFNQPQHF.

This clonotype has a handful of counts. The chain links TRBV7-9 to TRBJ1-5; D might be TRBD1 (6 bases). Germline V gene lookup returns CDR1 SEHNR and CDR2 FQNEAQ (reference sequence). V was shortened by 5 bases and J by 0 bases, with 8 bases between the two germline ends. The CDR3 is made up of 14 amino acids. The CDR3 is CASSKGGSNQPQHF. DNA for the CDR3: TGTGCCAGCAGCAAAGGGGGTAGCAATCAGCCCCAGCATTTT.

This sequence joins TRBV7-7 and TRBJ2-1; 10 bases align to TRBD1. V shed 5 bases and J 3 bases; nucleotides not matched to a gene: 4. This CDR3 region has 15 residues. Per germline, CDR1 SSHAT and CDR2 FNYEAQ (reference sequence). CDR3 in amino acids: CASSPGTGVYNEQFF. The CDR3 DNA reads as TGTGCCAGCAGCCCTGGGACAGGGGTCTACAATGAGCAGTTCTTC.

This chain links TRBV6-5 with TRBJ2-5; no firm D call. The CDR3 is 15 residues long. Germline V gene data show CDR1 as MNHEY and CDR2 as SVGAGI. V shed 5 bases and J shed 3 bases, with 16 bases lying between them. The DNA of the CDR3 is TGTGCCAGCAGTCCCCCCGGCAGGCACAAAGAGACCCAGTACTTC. Its protein is CASSPPGRHKETQYF.

This clonotype has a count of ten or more. The chain has TRBV7-2 and TRBJ2-5, with TRBD2 as a possible D gene (5 bases). V was shortened by 2 bases and J by 0 bases, with 16 bases between the two germline ends. There are 17 residues in the CDR3. Germline CDR1 and CDR2: SGHTA and FQGNSA. CDR3 bases: TGTGCCAGCAGCTTATGGGCCATCCGGGGTTACCAAGAGACCCAGTACTTC. Residues: CASSLWAIRGYQETQYF.

The chain combines TRBV11-2 with TRBJ2-1; D unclear. CDR1 SGHAT and CDR2 FQNNGV come from the germline V gene. The CDR3 consists of 15 residues. V lost 4 bases and J lost 0, with 10 bases in between. CDR3 region: CASSSGRSSYNEQFF. The CDR3 DNA reads as TGTGCCAGCAGCTCTGGACGGAGCTCCTACAATGAGCAGTTCTTC.

This clonotype was picked up a small number of times. The rearrangement links TRBV7-2 to TRBJ2-7, with TRBD2 identical over 14 bases. Germline lookup yields CDR1 SGHTA and CDR2 FQGNSA. V shed 5 bases, J shed 5 bases, and the junction held 2 bases outside the gene matches. This CDR3 has 14 residues. The CDR3 region is CASSVGLAGDEQYF. The CDR3 DNA reads TGTGCCAGCAGCGTGGGACTAGCGGGAGACGAGCAGTACTTC.

The CDR3 protein is CASSSRGRAGETQYF. The DNA of the CDR3 is TGTGCCAGCAGTTCCAGGGGGCGGGCGGGAGAGACCCAGTACTTC. The chain is built from TRBV12-3 or TRBV12-4 and TRBJ2-5; 8 bases map to TRBD1. The CDR3 loop spans 15 amino acids. Trimming at V came to 4 bases and at J to 4 bases, leaving 8 bases not matched to a gene.

The genes are TRBV7-9 and TRBJ2-1; the D is unclear. The CDR3 sequence is 12 residues long. The ends were cut back, 5 bases at V and 9 bases at J, with 11 bases in the middle. Germline CDR1 reads SEHNR; CDR2 reads FQNEAQ (reference sequence). The CDR3 DNA follows: TGTGCCAGCAGCCAACCAGACGTTGAGCAGTTCTTC. This gives the protein CASSQPDVEQFF.

A few counts support this clonotype. V gene TRBV7-8 combines with J gene TRBJ2-5, with 11 bases that match TRBD2. This CDR3 contains 15 residues. Per germline, CDR1 SGHVS and CDR2 FQNEAQ. Trimming cost V 5 bases and J 2 bases; bases outside gene matches: 4. The CDR3: CASSLIAGGQETQYF. The CDR3 DNA sequence: TGTGCCAGCAGCCTGATAGCGGGAGGGCAAGAGACCCAGTACTTC.

The gene calls are TRBV6-8 and TRBJ1-4; 7 nucleotides agree with TRBD1. The germline V gene has CDR1 MNHGY and CDR2 SAAAGT. With V trimmed by 5 bases and J by 2 bases, 8 bases remained unmatched. The CDR3 has 16 residues. The CDR3 sequence is CASSSPRTGTNEKLFF. The CDR3 DNA reads as TGTGCCAGCAGTAGCCCCCGGACAGGCACTAATGAAAAACTGTTTTTT.

The chain links TRBV7-2 to TRBJ2-1; the D gene is possibly TRBD1 (6 bases). This CDR3 has 17 amino acids. Germline loops: CDR1 SGHTA, CDR2 FQGNSA. V lost 2 bases, J lost 0 bases, and 14 bases lay in between. The CDR3 DNA is TGTGCCAGCAGCTTACTTACAGGGACCAACTCCTACAATGAGCAGTTCTTC. It yields the protein CASSLLTGTNSYNEQFF.

Remarks on this clonotype: One junction end disagrees with the germline gene, perhaps due to a read error. The chain recombines TRBV5-3 with TRBJ2-1; either TRBD1 or TRBD2 may fit D (5 bases each). TRBV5-3 is designated an ORF whose function remains uncertain. The length of the CDR3 is 15 residues. The CDR3 DNA is TGTGCCAGCAGCTCCCCCGGGGCAATAGACAATGAGCAGTTCTTC. Translation: CASSSPGAIDNEQFF.

This sequence joins TRBV7-2 and TRBJ1-2; D unclear. The germline V gene encodes CDR1 SGHTA and CDR2 FQGNSA. The CDR3 is made up of 11 amino acids. The V and J ends lost 1 base and 9 bases respectively, with 6 bases between them. CDR3 nucleotide sequence: TGTGCCAGCAGCTTAGAGGGAAGCTACACCTTC. This translates into CASSLEGSYTF.